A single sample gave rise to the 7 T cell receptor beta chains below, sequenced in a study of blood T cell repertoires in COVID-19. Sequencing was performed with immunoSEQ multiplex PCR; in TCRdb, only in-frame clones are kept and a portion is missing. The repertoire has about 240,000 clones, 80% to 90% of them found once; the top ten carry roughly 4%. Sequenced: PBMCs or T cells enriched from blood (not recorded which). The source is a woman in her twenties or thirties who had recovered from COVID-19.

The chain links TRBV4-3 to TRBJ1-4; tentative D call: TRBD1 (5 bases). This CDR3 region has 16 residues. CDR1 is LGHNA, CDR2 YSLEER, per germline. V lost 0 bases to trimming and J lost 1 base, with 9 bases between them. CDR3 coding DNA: TGCGCCAGCAGCCAAGATGGGGGGGGAACTAATGAAAAACTGTTTTTT. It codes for CASSQDGGGTNEKLFF.

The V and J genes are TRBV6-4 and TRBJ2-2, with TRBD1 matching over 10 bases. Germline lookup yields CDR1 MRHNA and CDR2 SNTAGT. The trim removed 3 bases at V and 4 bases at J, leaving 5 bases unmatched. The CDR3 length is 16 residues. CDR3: CASSDQRTGGTGELFF. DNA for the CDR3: TGTGCCAGCAGTGATCAACGGACAGGGGGCACCGGGGAGCTGTTTTTT.

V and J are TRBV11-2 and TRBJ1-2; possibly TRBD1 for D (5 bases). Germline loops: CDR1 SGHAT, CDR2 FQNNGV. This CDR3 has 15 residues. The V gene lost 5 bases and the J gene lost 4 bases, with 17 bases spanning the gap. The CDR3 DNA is TGTGCCAGCAGCCCCCCCCGCAGGGTTCTCTATGGCTACACCTTC. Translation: CASSPPRRVLYGYTF.

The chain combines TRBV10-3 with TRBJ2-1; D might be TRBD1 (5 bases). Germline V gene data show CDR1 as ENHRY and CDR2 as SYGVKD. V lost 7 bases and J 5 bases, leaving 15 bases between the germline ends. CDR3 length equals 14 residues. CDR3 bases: TGTGCCATCACCCAAGGGGATGGCGACAATGAGCAGTTCTTC. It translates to CAITQGDGDNEQFF.

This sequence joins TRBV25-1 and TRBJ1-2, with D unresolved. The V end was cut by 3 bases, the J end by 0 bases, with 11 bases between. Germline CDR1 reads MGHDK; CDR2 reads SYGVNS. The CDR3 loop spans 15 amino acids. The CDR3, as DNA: TGTGCCAGCAGTGATAGCCGGAGCCCTAACTATGGCTACACCTTC. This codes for CASSDSRSPNYGYTF.

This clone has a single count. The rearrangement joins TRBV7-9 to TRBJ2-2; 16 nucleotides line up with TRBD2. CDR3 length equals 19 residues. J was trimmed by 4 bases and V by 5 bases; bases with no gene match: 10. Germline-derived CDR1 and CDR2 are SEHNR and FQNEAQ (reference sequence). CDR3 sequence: CASSRTRGLAGGSTGELFF. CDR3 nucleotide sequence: TGTGCCAGCAGCAGAACCAGGGGACTAGCGGGAGGGAGCACCGGGGAGCTGTTTTTT.

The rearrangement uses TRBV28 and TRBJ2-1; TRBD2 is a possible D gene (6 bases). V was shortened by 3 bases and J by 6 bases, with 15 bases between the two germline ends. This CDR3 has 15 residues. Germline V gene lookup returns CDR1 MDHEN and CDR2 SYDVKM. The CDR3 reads CASSLGGLVSNEQFF. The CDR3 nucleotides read TGTGCCAGCAGTTTGGGAGGCCTAGTCTCCAATGAGCAGTTCTTC.